The rows below give T cell receptor beta chains drawn from one sample of a study of beta chain features in type 1 diabetes. Generated by immunoSEQ multiplex PCR, the TCRdb table keeps only in-frame clones and is missing some. The sample yields about 280,000 clones, 15% seen once. Sequencing was performed on naive CD4+ T cells from blood. These receptors all stem from a man aged 18 to 29 with type 1 diabetes. The CDR3 runs from the conserved cysteine through the conserved F or W. D genes are given only for firm matches. A row's size may be missing; if present it is once, few, many or a size class.

CSAGPTDTQYF	TGCAGTGCCGGTCCCACAGATACGCAGTATTTT	-	TRBV20-1	TRBJ2-3	few
CASSPLEANRGYTF	TGTGCCAGCTCACCACTCGAGGCAAATCGAGGCTACACCTTC	-	TRBV18	TRBJ1-2	-
CASRADWTYEQYF	TGTGCCAGTAGGGCGGACTGGACCTACGAGCAGTACTTC	-	TRBV19	TRBJ2-7	-
CASSLLLAGANEKLFF	TGCGCCAGCAGCTTGCTACTCGCGGGAGCTAATGAAAAACTGTTTTTT	-	TRBV5-1	TRBJ1-4	-
CASGPGQETQYF	TGTGCCAGCGGCCCAGGGCAAGAGACCCAGTACTTC	-	TRBV25-1	TRBJ2-5	-
CASSLGGAGANVLTF	TGTGCCAGCAGCCTTGGGGGCGCTGGGGCCAACGTCCTGACTTTC	-	TRBV9	TRBJ2-6	-
CASSMPGRGAQETQYF	TGTGCCAGCAGTATGCCAGGGCGGGGAGCACAAGAGACCCAGTACTTC	-	TRBV28	TRBJ2-5	few
CAWSPGLAGVDTQYF	TGTGCCTGGAGTCCGGGACTAGCGGGAGTAGATACGCAGTATTTT	TRBD2	TRBV30	TRBJ2-3	-
CASKISRNTGELFF	TGTGCCAGCAAGATTTCGCGGAACACCGGGGAGCTGTTTTTT	-	TRBV6-4	TRBJ2-2	-
CASSTTGSSYEQYF	TGTGCCAGCTCAACCACAGGGTCTTCCTACGAGCAGTACTTC	-	TRBV18	TRBJ2-7	few
CAWRGGTGRINEQFF	TGTGCCTGGAGAGGGGGGACAGGGCGTATCAATGAGCAGTTCTTC	TRBD1	TRBV30	TRBJ2-1	few